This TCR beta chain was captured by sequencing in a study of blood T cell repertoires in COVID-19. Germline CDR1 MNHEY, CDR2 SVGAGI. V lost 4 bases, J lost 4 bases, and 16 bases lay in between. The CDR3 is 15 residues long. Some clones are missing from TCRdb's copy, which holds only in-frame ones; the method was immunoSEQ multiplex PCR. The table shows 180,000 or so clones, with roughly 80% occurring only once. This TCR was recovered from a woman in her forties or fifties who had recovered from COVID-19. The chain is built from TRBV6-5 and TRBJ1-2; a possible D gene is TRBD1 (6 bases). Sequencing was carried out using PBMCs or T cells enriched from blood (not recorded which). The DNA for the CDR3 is TGTGCCAGCAGTTCTTCTGGGGGCGTCGTCTATGGCTACACCTTC. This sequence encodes CASSSSGGVVYGYTF.